This paragraph covers one T cell receptor (beta chain) sequence. The data belong to a study of blood T cell repertoires in COVID-19. About the research overall: COVID-19 samples, acute and convalescent, were from the United States, Italy and Spain. The cDNA or gDNA used as material had been derived from T cells, B-cell-depleted T cells, or PBMCs.

Source study methods: Using reference gene primer amplification, nucleated cell counts were estimated. Repertoires were generated with immunoSEQ multiplex PCR, while TCRdb's copy carries only in-frame clones and drops some. V and J calls and clone size are as listed in that table; D and trimming were resolved from the DNA. The sample yields 200,000 to 300,000 clones, roughly 90% seen once. V was clipped by 3 bases and J by 6 bases, with 11 bases between them. The CDR3 is made up of 13 amino acids. The gene calls are TRBV12-3 or TRBV12-4 and TRBJ1-2; D possibly corresponds to TRBD1 (5 bases). The sample taken for sequencing was peripheral blood. This clonotype was obtained from a human donor in a cohort sampled during active COVID-19. The CDR3 bases are TGTGCCAGCAGTTTCAGCAGGGAACATGGCTACACCTTC. It specifies CASSFSREHGYTF.